This T cell receptor beta chain was sequenced for a study of cytomegalovirus exposure and HLA in healthy donors (dated by TCRdb to the late 2010s). About the investigation overall: An earlier analysis of some 620 of the donors reported roughly 300 Gb of sequence data and around 100 million unique TCR beta sequences obtained from around 190 million T cells. Around 320 gigabases of sequencing data and tens of millions of unique TCR sequences were included in an early release covering around 650 HLA-typed donors. The genetic ancestry cluster associated with self-reported Caucasian donors included 80% to 90% of the 398 genotyped donors. The study aimed to test whether signatures of past pathogen exposure could be identified by cataloging public T cell receptors. The study profiled the T cell repertoires of fewer than 850 subjects by immunosequencing and related them to cytomegalovirus serostatus. Besides the first cohort of 550 to 750 subjects, a separate validation cohort made up of roughly 130 different subjects was used. High-throughput TCR immunosequencing, statistical association of individual TCRs with disease status, and machine learning were combined to predict cytomegalovirus infection status. In a later analysis, previously published TCR beta repertoires from 500 to 750 donors were re-analyzed and high-resolution HLA genotyping was added so that TCR occurrence patterns could be studied. Rather than drawing on any new phenotypic data, the later analysis identified candidate immune exposures from TCR beta sequences and the way those sequences occurred across donors. An earlier analysis of several hundred of the donors applied high-throughput TCR beta sequencing to assess whether each TCR beta V gene segment acted as functional or pseudogenic. Donor age, sex, ethnicity and CMV serostatus were compiled together with the repertoire data. A later genetic analysis used genome-wide SNP genotypes for 398 of the 666 donors, treating that subset as a discovery cohort. All discovery cohort repertoires had been generated using a single sequencing platform. Both class I and class II loci were covered by HLA typing, at four-digit resolution. Typing coverage differed by locus: A, B, C, DRB1 and DQB1 were typed in about 620-640 donors, DQA1 in roughly 510, DPA1 in nearly 610, and DPB1 in 450 to 490. Four or five DR-DQ haplotypes were handled as single units for association and clustering, since linkage in the cohort was strong. Across 398 genotyped donors of the cohort, an average of about 240,000 unique TCR beta nucleotide sequences per donor were sequenced, and 15% to 20% of those sequences were non-productive. General conclusions and limits of the study: An association between a missense DCLRE1C variant and V-gene and J-gene trimming of TCR beta chains was found in a later genetic analysis and replicated in an independent cohort. Linkage disequilibrium might explain the correlated functional status among segregating V segments, but an unknown experimental factor could not be ruled out. A few of the identified cytomegalovirus-associated TCR beta chains were confirmed in vitro to be specific for cytomegalovirus antigens. A cluster of highly shared sequence variants was judged likely to represent a technical artifact of the sequencing pipeline. According to a later genetic analysis, donors in an Asian-associated ancestry cluster had fewer N-insertions in productive TCRs than the approximately 610-donor mean. Sequencing depth was assumed to be roughly uniform across donors in the presence/absence analyses, though that assumption may not hold. In a later analysis, the rate of TCR association differed among HLA loci, with DRB1 alleles having the most associated TCRs and HLA-C alleles having the fewest. The classifier was reported to diagnose cytomegalovirus status with high specificity and sensitivity in both the original cohort and the validation cohort. Some IMGT-functional V segments, including TRBV6-2 and TRBV6-3, could not be distinguished by the 87-base-pair reads and were therefore excluded. A further reported finding was that TCR beta sequences accurately predicted the HLA-A and HLA-B alleles for most subjects in the first cohort. A later analysis found that most CMV-associated TCR beta chains appeared HLA-restricted, with HLA associations seemingly driven largely by CMV exposure. Around 16 rarely observed V segments, including chromosome 9 orphons, were excluded from the earlier analysis of approximately 600 of the donors because counts were too low. Strong co-occurrence of HLA alleles, especially DR and DQ, made assigning TCR associations to individual alleles difficult. HLA typing was unavailable for some donors at each locus, so association tests used only the typed subset. Compared with equally common non-associated chains, HLA-associated TCR beta chains in a later analysis were more clonally expanded and had lower generation probabilities. At a false discovery rate of 0.05, a later analysis linked about 16,000 TCR beta sequences to specific HLA alleles. This cohort had only TCR beta chains sequenced, and the lack of alpha or paired-chain data limited which features could be detected. According to a later analysis, parvovirus B19, influenza, CMV and Epstein-Barr virus appeared linked to several top co-occurrence clusters. The authors suggested that the approach could potentially be generalized to other disease states and immunological phenotypes. Across donors, most TCR sequences were observed very rarely, whereas some public TCRs were present in many individuals. CMV serostatus was the only immune exposure information available for the cohort. In an earlier analysis of approximately 600 of the donors, most TCR beta V segments were observed in productive rearrangements about 90% or about 30% of the time, broadly matching IMGT annotations. The study gave a list of 150 to 200 TCR beta chains associated with cytomegalovirus.

The cohort was made up of 650 to 700 healthy bone marrow donors. Cohort members were all nominally healthy when sampled, although unrecorded immune exposures were likely present. The donor tested CMV seronegative and was one of the 352 seronegative cohort members. Each donor provided a peripheral blood sample, and peripheral blood mononuclear cells were used for TCR beta sequencing. Genomic DNA was extracted from the blood cell samples with the Qiagen DNeasy Blood Extraction Kit. Library generation was performed with the immunoSEQ multiplex PCR assay. For the multiplex PCR, a mixture combining 60 forward primers for TCR Vbeta segments and 13 reverse primers for TCR Jbeta segments was used. The CDR3 region of rearranged TCR beta genes was amplified from genomic DNA by a multiplex PCR assay. Amplified TCR beta libraries were sequenced as 87-base-pair reads on the Illumina HiSeq System. In the source study's methods: A later analysis counted about 80 million unique TCR beta chains across the 500 to 850 repertoires, and roughly 9.9 million of these chains were shared by at least two donors. To remove PCR and sequencing errors, raw reads were error-corrected and collapsed into unique sequences using a nearest-neighbor algorithm that merged closely related sequences. Alignment of CDR3 sequences to IMGT reference sequences was used to assign V, D and J gene segments. Each retained sequence needed at least a six-nucleotide match to both a V gene segment and a J gene segment. Rearrangements were classified as productive when the CDR3 lacked stop codons and remained in frame with V and J, and all other rearrangements were classified as non-productive. Following IMGT convention, CDR3 was defined as the stretch from the second conserved V-encoded cysteine to the conserved J-encoded phenylalanine. The earlier analysis of 500 to 750 of the donors excluded any sequence lacking an unambiguous match to a single V gene segment. In an earlier analysis of a few hundred of the donors, V segments were called functional above 56.7% productive rearrangements and were called segregating when the between-donor standard deviation exceeded 5%. To diagnose cytomegalovirus status from the catalog of TCR beta chain sequences, a statistical classification framework was built. In a later analysis, V and J genes were assigned by comparing TCR nucleotide sequences against IMGT/GENE-DB human TR gene sequences. A later analysis assigned CDR3 sequences and most-parsimonious VDJ recombination scenarios with the TCRdist pipeline. A later analysis defined each TCR beta chain by its CDR3 amino acid sequence plus V-gene family, and excluded reads lacking a unique V-gene family. As a way to deal with suspected cross-contamination and a sequencing artifact, a later analysis dropped over 550 nucleotide sequences that were highly shared and had low generation probability. In a later analysis, a clonal expansion index for each public chain was calculated from normalized within-repertoire ranks of inferred template counts. In a later analysis, generation probabilities were computed with a VDJ recombination model fitted to out-of-frame rearrangements, and the resulting probabilities were checked against IGoR. In a later analysis, hypergeometric tests were used to score TCR-TCR, TCR-HLA and TCR-CMV co-occurrence, with a repertoire-size bias correction applied to TCR pairs. False discovery rates were estimated in a later analysis by permuting HLA or CMV assignments 20 times. In a later analysis, co-occurring TCRs were grouped using DBSCAN, with TCRdist sequence similarity added in when clustering inside HLA-allele-positive subsets. For co-occurrence clustering, repertoires with fewer than 30,000 or more than 120,000 public chains were excluded, along with roughly 5 repertoires with anomalous nucleotide sharing. The table comes from immuneACCESS by way of TCRdb, which keeps in-frame sequences with V and J called. Part of the clones is missing from these tables; in studies checked, under half for an unresolved V gene and the rest for unknown reasons. The V and J calls and clone size come from that table; D and trimming were worked out from the DNA. For this sample there are about 140,000 clones; about two thirds appear just once. The ten biggest clones cover roughly 2.1% of the sample.

With regard to this clone: Its antigen remains unidentified. One base away there is no much larger clone; base qualities are not given.

CDR1 and CDR2 (LNHDA, SQIVND) derive from the germline V gene (reference sequence). Including the terminal cysteine and phenylalanine, the CDR3 comprises 15 residues. Only the CDR3 region is kept as DNA, spanning 45 bases read in frame from base 1. The junction shows trimming of 5 bases on V and 0 bases on J, plus 11 bases between the germline ends. Sequenced material: PBMCs. This receptor was obtained from a man aged 35-49 years in good health and CMV-seronegative. Recombination joined TRBV19 with TRBJ1-5; TRBD1 might be the D gene, on 6 matching bases. The CDR3 protein sequence reads: CASSWTAPSNQPQHF. Here is the DNA: TGTGCCAGTAGTTGGACAGCACCTAGCAATCAGCCCCAGCATTTT.